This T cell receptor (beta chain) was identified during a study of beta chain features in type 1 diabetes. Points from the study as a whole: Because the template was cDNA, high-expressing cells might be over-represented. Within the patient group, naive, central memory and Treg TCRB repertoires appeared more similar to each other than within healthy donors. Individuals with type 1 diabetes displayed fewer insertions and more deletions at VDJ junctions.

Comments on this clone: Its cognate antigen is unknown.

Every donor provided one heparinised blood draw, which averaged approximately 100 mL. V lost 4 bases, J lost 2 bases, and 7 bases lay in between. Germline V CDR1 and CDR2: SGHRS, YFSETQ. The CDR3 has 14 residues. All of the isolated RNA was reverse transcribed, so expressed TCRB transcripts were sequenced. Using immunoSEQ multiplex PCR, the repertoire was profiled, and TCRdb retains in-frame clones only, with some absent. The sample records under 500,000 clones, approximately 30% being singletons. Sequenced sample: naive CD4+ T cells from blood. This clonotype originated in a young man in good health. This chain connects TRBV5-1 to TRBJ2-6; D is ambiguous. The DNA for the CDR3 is TGCGCCAGCAGCGACATTACTGGGGCCAACGTCCTGACTTTC. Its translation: CASSDITGANVLTF.